Below are 32 T cell receptor beta chains sequenced from a single sample in a study of early T cells in non-severe SARS-CoV-2 infection. MiXCR, applied by TCRdb to the 5' RACE reads, yields one record per CDR3 protein. This sample has tens of thousands of distinct CDR3 sequences, with about 10% found just once. Sequenced: whole blood. The receptors derive from an adult who was a healthcare worker with PCR-confirmed SARS-CoV-2 infection or an uninfected control (not recorded which).

This clonotype was detected many times. The chain uses TRBV5-6 and TRBJ2-5; 7 bases align to TRBD1. This CDR3 region has 14 residues. Per germline, CDR1 SGHDT and CDR2 YYEEEE. V lost 4 bases, J lost 0 bases, and 3 bases stayed unmatched. The CDR3 here is CASSDGTDQETQYF. CDR3 nucleotide sequence: TGTGCCAGCAGCGACGGGACAGACCAAGAGACCCAGTACTTC.

This rearrangement joins TRBV2 to TRBJ2-7; weak D call: TRBD2 (5 bases). The CDR3 totals 14 residues. Per the germline V gene, CDR1 is SNHLY and CDR2 is FYNNEI. The V and J ends lost 7 bases and 0 bases respectively, with 13 bases between them. DNA of the CDR3: TGTGCCAGCATTAAAGCGGACTTCTCCTACGAGCAGTACTTC. Translated: CASIKADFSYEQYF.

V gene TRBV2 combines with J gene TRBJ1-1; 10 bases line up with TRBD1. This CDR3 contains 13 residues. J lost 6 bases, V lost 7 bases, and 5 bases had no gene match. CDR1 and CDR2 from the germline V gene are SNHLY and FYNNEI. CDR3 coding DNA: TGTGCCAGCATGGGACAGGGGTGGGCTGAAGCTTTCTTT. The encoded protein is CASMGQGWAEAFF.

The chain links TRBV5-1 to TRBJ1-1; D is unresolved. With 3 bases removed from V and 0 bases from J, the gap between germline ends came to 6 bases. Germline values: CDR1 SGHRS, CDR2 YFSETQ. The CDR3 sequence is 13 residues long. The CDR3 nucleotides are TGCGCCAGCAGCTCGGAACTGAACACTGAAGCTTTCTTT. Encoded protein: CASSSELNTEAFF.

This chain uses TRBV24-1 with TRBJ1-5, with D unclear. V lost 4 bases and J lost 4, with 13 bases in between. The V gene's germline CDR1 is KGHDR and CDR2 SFDVKD. This CDR3 comprises 15 residues. CDR3 sequence (DNA): TGTGCCACCAGTGACCGTGACGGGAGGAATCAGCCCCAGCATTTT. Amino acids: CATSDRDGRNQPQHF.

This clonotype has more than one count but fewer than ten. The V call is TRBV13, the J call TRBJ1-2; D unclear. The CDR3 covers 13 residues. V lost 2 bases to trimming and J lost 9 bases, with 13 bases between them. Germline CDR1 reads PRHDT; CDR2 reads FYEKMQ (reference sequence). In DNA form, the CDR3 reads TGTGCCAGCAGCTTATTCCAGGTCTCAAGCTACACCTTC. It is translated as CASSLFQVSSYTF.

The table lists this clonotype with a few counts. The chain combines TRBV20-1 with TRBJ2-2, with D maybe TRBD2 (5 bases). V gave up 0 bases and J gave up 4 bases, with 15 bases separating them. The CDR3 length is 16 residues. CDR1 and CDR2 from the germline V gene are DFQATT and SNEGSKA (reference sequence). CDR3 nucleotides: TGCAGTGCTAGAGATGCCTCCCGGCTAGCCACCGGGGAGCTGTTTTTT. Protein sequence: CSARDASRLATGELFF.

This clonotype was picked up many times. The rearrangement links TRBV15 to TRBJ2-3, with 7 bases aligning to TRBD2. The CDR3 length is 17 residues. V was clipped by 8 bases and J by 2 bases; unmatched bases: 16. Germline V gene data show CDR1 as LNHNV and CDR2 as YYDKDF (reference sequence). The CDR3 nucleotides read TGTGCCACCTCCAAAAGATGGGGGGAGGGCTACACAGATACGCAGTATTTT. It yields the protein CATSKRWGEGYTDTQYF. Drawing the rest from reference TRBV15 and TRBJ2-3, the complete variable domain is DAMVIQNPRYQVTQFGKPVTLSCSQTLNHNVMYWYQQKSSQAPKLLFHYYDKDFNNEADTPDNFQSRRPNTSFCFLDIRSPGLGDTAMYLCATSKRWGEGYTDTQYFGPGTRLTVL.

This clonotype has more than one count but fewer than ten. The chain uses TRBV5-1 and TRBJ2-6; the match to TRBD1 covers 7 bases. Germline V CDR1 and CDR2: SGHRS, YFSETQ. Germline trimming cut 4 bases from V and 4 bases from J; bases unmatched to any gene: 14. The length of the CDR3 is 18 residues. This chain's CDR3 is CASSQGQLKSPGANVLTF. The CDR3 DNA reads TGCGCCAGCAGCCAGGGACAGCTAAAGAGTCCCGGGGCCAACGTCCTGACTTTC.

This clonotype was counted ten times or more. The V and J genes are TRBV19 and TRBJ2-2, with 10 bases matching TRBD1. The CDR3 loop spans 14 amino acids. Unmatched junction bases numbered 9, after V lost 11 bases and J lost 6 bases. The germline V gene has CDR1 LNHDA and CDR2 SQIVND (reference sequence). The CDR3 region has the DNA TGTGCCGTCTCACGGGGGACAGGGGCCGGGGAGCTGTTTTTT. Amino acids: CAVSRGTGAGELFF.

The chain is built from TRBV5-1 and TRBJ2-2; 9 bases fit TRBD1. Trimming took 0 bases from V and 3 from J; bases not matched to a gene: 3. Germline V gene lookup returns CDR1 SGHRS and CDR2 YFSETQ. The CDR3 loop spans 16 amino acids. The chain's CDR3 is CASSLGQGVDTGELFF. Here the CDR3 DNA reads TGCGCCAGCAGCTTGGGACAGGGGGTCGACACCGGGGAGCTGTTTTTT. Based on the CDR3 plus reference TRBV5-1 and TRBJ2-2, the full variable domain is KAGVTQTPRYLIKTRGQQVTLSCSPISGHRSVSWYQQTPGQGLQFLFEYFSETQRNKGNFPGRFSGRQFSNSRSEMNVSTLELGDSALYLCASSLGQGVDTGELFFGEGSRLTVL.

This clonotype was counted many times. The chain has TRBV19 and TRBJ2-2; D may be TRBD1 (6 bases). V lost 5 bases, J lost 4 bases, and 14 bases lay in between. Germline V gene data show CDR1 as LNHDA and CDR2 as SQIVND (reference sequence). The CDR3 totals 15 residues. The CDR3 DNA reads as TGTGCCAGTAGTTTCCTGACAGGAGCCACCGGGGAGCTGTTTTTT. This gives the protein CASSFLTGATGELFF.

The rearrangement uses TRBV12-3 or TRBV12-4 and TRBJ1-1, with 9 nucleotides matching TRBD1. There are 14 residues in the CDR3. Trimming at V came to 6 bases and at J to 3 bases, leaving 5 bases not matched to a gene. The CDR3 DNA sequence: TGTGCCAGCAGACAACAGGGGGCAGACACTGAAGCTTTCTTT. Its translation: CASRQQGADTEAFF.

This sequence joins TRBV3-1 and TRBJ2-1, with 10 bases matching TRBD2. CDR1 is LGHDT and CDR2 is YNNKEL in the germline V gene (reference sequence). J lost 14 bases, V lost 0 bases, and 4 bases had no gene match. The CDR3 has 13 residues. CDR3 DNA sequence: TGTGCCAGCAGCCAAGATCCCGGGACTAGCGAGTTCTTC. Translated, it gives CASSQDPGTSEFF.

Ten or more counts support this clonotype. The J gene is TRBJ2-1, the V gene TRBV3-1; TRBD2 matches at 14 bases. The CDR3 runs 18 residues. Per the germline V gene, CDR1 is LGHDT and CDR2 is YNNKEL (reference sequence). The J segment lost 7 bases and the V segment lost 1 base, leaving 9 bases of the junction unmatched. CDR3 DNA sequence: TGTGCCAGCAGCCAAGCCCTAGGGACTAGCGGGAGTGGGAATGAGCAGTTCTTC. This encodes CASSQALGTSGSGNEQFF.

This clonotype was seen at least ten times. The rearrangement links TRBV20-1 to TRBJ2-7; 10 positions agree with TRBD1. Trimming at V came to 5 bases and at J to 9 bases, leaving 7 bases not matched to a gene. The germline CDR1 and CDR2 sequences are DFQATT and SNEGSKA (reference sequence). This CDR3 has 12 amino acids. In DNA, the CDR3 is TGCAGTGCTGCGGGACAGGGGAGGGGGCAGTACTTC. Its translation is CSAAGQGRGQYF.

The rearrangement links TRBV6-2 or TRBV6-3 to TRBJ2-4; TRBD1 matches 9 bases. After removal of 5 bases from V and 2 bases from J, the junction contained 10 bases not matched to a gene. The CDR3 contains 17 residues. CDR1 MNHEY and CDR2 SVGEGT come from the germline V gene. The CDR3 DNA reads as TGTGCCAGCAGTCCCGCCGGGACAGGGCGTTCCAAAAACATTCAGTACTTC. Translating it yields CASSPAGTGRSKNIQYF.

This clonotype has a handful of counts. The genes are TRBV9 and TRBJ2-7, with D perhaps TRBD2 (5 bases). CDR3 length: 15 amino acids. Per germline, CDR1 SGDLS and CDR2 YYNGEE. V was cut by 0 bases and J by 2 bases, with 12 bases left in between. The CDR3 bases are TGTGCCAGCAGCGTAGGAATTGGAGGCGCCTACGAGCAGTACTTC. It codes for CASSVGIGGAYEQYF. The variable domain in full, with the rest retrieved from reference TRBV9 and TRBJ2-7, is DSGVTQTPKHLITATGQRVTLRCSPRSGDLSVYWYQQSLDQGLQFLIQYYNGEERAKGNILERFSAQQFPDLHSELNLSSLELGDSALYFCASSVGIGGAYEQYFGPGTRLTVT.

This clonotype has just a few counts. The chain employs TRBV9 and TRBJ2-2; possible D gene TRBD2, 5 bases. Trimming cost V 4 bases and J 2 bases, with 12 bases left between them. This CDR3 has 15 residues. Germline V gene lookup returns CDR1 SGDLS and CDR2 YYNGEE. As DNA, the CDR3 is TGTGCCAGCAGCATTGGACTTTTCAACACCGGGGAGCTGTTTTTT. Residues: CASSIGLFNTGELFF.

This clonotype was seen repeatedly, ten times or more. The chain couples TRBV20-1 to TRBJ2-1; either TRBD1 or TRBD2 may supply D (5 bases each). The germline gives CDR1 DFQATT, CDR2 SNEGSKA (reference sequence). The CDR3 contains 15 residues. The V end lost 4 bases, the J end lost 5 bases, and 18 bases lay between the germline ends. The CDR3: CSAIRGDVLDNEQFF. The CDR3 coding sequence is TGCAGTGCTATACGTGGGGACGTACTAGACAATGAGCAGTTCTTC.

J is TRBJ2-2 and V is TRBV6-5; possibly TRBD2 for D (6 bases). The germline CDR1 and CDR2 sequences are MNHEY and SVGAGI. This CDR3 region has 15 residues. With 0 bases removed from V and 3 bases from J, the gap between germline ends came to 8 bases. The CDR3: CASSYSRDDTGELFF. CDR3 in DNA: TGTGCCAGCAGTTACTCGCGGGATGACACCGGGGAGCTGTTTTTT.

The V and J genes are TRBV12-3 or TRBV12-4 and TRBJ2-7; D is possibly TRBD1 (5 bases). V was shortened by 5 bases and J by 0 bases, with 11 bases between the two germline ends. The CDR3 runs 14 residues. CDR3 in DNA: TGTGCCAGCAGTCCCTACAGGAGCTCCTACGAGCAGTACTTC. Amino acids: CASSPYRSSYEQYF.

About this clonotype: A read error is possible here, since a much larger clone lies one base away. The rearrangement links TRBV27 to TRBJ1-2; no clear D. Germline CDR1 and CDR2: MNHEY and SMNVEV (reference sequence). This CDR3 has 12 amino acids. Trimming took 4 bases from V and 6 from J, leaving 9 bases between them. The CDR3 spells CASSSRLDGYTF. As DNA, the CDR3 is TGTGCCAGCAGTTCGAGACTGGATGGCTACACCTTC.

CDR3 nucleotides: TGTGCCAGTACAACAGGGGGCCACACTGAAGCTTTCTTT. Residues: CASTTGGHTEAFF. V gene TRBV6-2 or TRBV6-3 combines with J gene TRBJ1-1, with 9 bases matching TRBD1. The germline gives CDR1 MNHEY, CDR2 SVGEGT. Trimming removed 9 bases from V and 3 bases from J; junction bases left unmatched: 5. This CDR3 has 13 amino acids.

This clonotype has only a few counts. The chain joins TRBV18 to TRBJ2-1; D is unclear. Germline CDR1 KGHSH, CDR2 LQKENI. The CDR3 has 11 residues. Trimming stripped 5 bases from V and 9 bases from J, with 8 bases between. The CDR3 spells CASSGNGEQFF. The CDR3 coding sequence is TGTGCCAGCTCAGGTAACGGTGAGCAGTTCTTC.

At least ten counts were recorded for this clonotype. The chain couples TRBV6-2 or TRBV6-3 to TRBJ2-1; TRBD2 matches at 9 bases. The junction had 13 bases not matched to a gene; V was cut back by 7 bases and J by 9 bases. The CDR3 runs to 15 residues. CDR1 is MNHEY and CDR2 is SVGEGT in the germline V gene. This chain's CDR3 is CASKLPSGKGIEQFF. CDR3 in DNA: TGTGCCAGCAAACTCCCTAGCGGGAAGGGCATTGAGCAGTTCTTC.

This clonotype was found many times. Germline is not matched at one junction end, which may reflect a read error. The chain has TRBV2 and TRBJ2-1, with 9 positions matching TRBD1. Germline loops: CDR1 SNHLY, CDR2 FYNNEI. This CDR3 has 14 amino acids. In nucleotides, the CDR3 is TGTGGCAGCAGACAGGGGGACACCTACAATGAGCAGTTCTTC. Protein product: CGSRQGDTYNEQFF.

Ten or more counts support this clonotype. The J gene is TRBJ1-5, the V gene TRBV11-2; no clear D. V was trimmed by 0 bases and J by 9 bases, leaving 18 bases between them. In germline, CDR1 is SGHAT, CDR2 FQNNGV. This CDR3 has 16 residues. The CDR3 spells CASSLDLDDDGRPQHF. CDR3 sequence (DNA): TGTGCCAGCAGCTTAGATCTGGACGACGACGGGAGGCCCCAGCATTTT.

This clonotype showed up just a few times. J is TRBJ2-2 and V is TRBV7-6; TRBD1 matches 11 bases. The germline V gene encodes CDR1 SGHVS and CDR2 FNYEAQ. J lost 5 bases, V lost 5 bases, and 7 bases had no gene match. CDR3 length equals 16 residues. Written as DNA, the CDR3 is TGTGCCAGCAGCCCGTTTTGGGACAGGGGGACCGGGGAGCTGTTTTTT. As protein: CASSPFWDRGTGELFF.

The rearrangement uses TRBV10-1 and TRBJ2-7; no firm D call. The germline V and J ends were trimmed by 3 bases and 0 bases, with 6 bases remaining between them. The CDR3 is 13 residues long. Germline CDR1 is WNHNN and CDR2 is SYGVQD (reference sequence). CDR3 protein: CASSEWSSYEQYF. DNA for the CDR3: TGCGCCAGCAGTGAATGGAGCTCCTACGAGCAGTACTTC.

A few counts support this clonotype. This sequence joins TRBV19 and TRBJ2-2, with D maybe TRBD2 (6 bases). Trimming took 3 bases from V and 5 from J, leaving 13 bases between them. Germline assignment: CDR1 LNHDA and CDR2 SQIVND (reference sequence). CDR3 length equals 15 residues. The CDR3 here is CASSIAGTPTGELFF. Here the CDR3 DNA reads TGTGCCAGTAGTATCGCCGGGACTCCTACCGGGGAGCTGTTTTTT. Together with reference TRBV19 and TRBJ2-2, the CDR3 gives the full variable domain: DGGITQSPKYLFRKEGQNVTLSCEQNLNHDAMYWYRQDPGQGLRLIYYSQIVNDFQKGDIAEGYSVSREKKESFPLTVTSAQKNPTAFYLCASSIAGTPTGELFFGEGSRLTVL.

In its sample, this clonotype was seen many times. This chain uses TRBV14 with TRBJ1-5; 7 bases line up with TRBD1. The germline V gene has CDR1 SGHDN and CDR2 FVKESK. The CDR3 loop spans 16 amino acids. V dropped 6 bases and J dropped 4; count of bases not matched to a gene: 12. CDR3 amino acids: CASSLKDRDVNQPQHF. The CDR3 nucleotides are TGTGCCAGCAGTCTAAAAGACAGGGATGTTAATCAGCCCCAGCATTTT.